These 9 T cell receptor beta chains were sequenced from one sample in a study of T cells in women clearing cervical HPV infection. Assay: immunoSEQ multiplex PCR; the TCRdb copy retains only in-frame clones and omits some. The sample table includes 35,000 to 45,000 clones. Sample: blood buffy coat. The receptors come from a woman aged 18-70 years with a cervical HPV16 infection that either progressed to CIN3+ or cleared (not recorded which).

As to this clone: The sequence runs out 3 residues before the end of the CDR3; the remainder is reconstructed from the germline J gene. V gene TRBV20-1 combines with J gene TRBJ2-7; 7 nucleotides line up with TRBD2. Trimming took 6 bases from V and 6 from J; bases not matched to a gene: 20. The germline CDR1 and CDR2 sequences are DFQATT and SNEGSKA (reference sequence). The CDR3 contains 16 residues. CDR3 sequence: CSATRGGAGVGLEQYF. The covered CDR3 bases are TGCAGTGCGACCCGGGGCGGCGCGGGGGTGGGTCTCGAG.

CDR3 bases read: TGTGCCAGCAGCCCAAGGACACTAAGAGAAGAAAAA. Translated: CASSPRTLREEK. The full CDR3 sequence reads CASSPRTLREEKLFF. This rearrangement joins TRBV7-6 to TRBJ1-4; D may be TRBD1 (5 bases). The DNA ends 3 residues before the CDR3 does, and the rest of the CDR3 is filled in from the germline J gene. The CDR3 is 15 residues long. Trimming took 5 bases from V and 8 from J, leaving 18 bases between them. Germline CDR1 SGHVS, CDR2 FNYEAQ.

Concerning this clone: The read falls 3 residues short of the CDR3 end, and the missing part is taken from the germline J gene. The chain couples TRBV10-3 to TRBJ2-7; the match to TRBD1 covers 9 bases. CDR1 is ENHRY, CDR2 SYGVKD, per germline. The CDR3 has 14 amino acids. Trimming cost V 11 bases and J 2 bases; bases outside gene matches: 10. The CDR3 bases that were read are TGTGCCTCCAAGTGGGGGACAGGGCCCTACGAG. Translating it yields CASKWGTGPYE. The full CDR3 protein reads CASKWGTGPYEQYF.

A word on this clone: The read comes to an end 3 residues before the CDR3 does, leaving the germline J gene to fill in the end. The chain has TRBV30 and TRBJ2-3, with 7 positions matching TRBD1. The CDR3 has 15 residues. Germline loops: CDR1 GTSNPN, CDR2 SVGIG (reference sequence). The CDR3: CAWSGLTDRAETQYF. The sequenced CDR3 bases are TGTGCCTGGAGTGGTCTTACCGACAGGGCCGAGACG. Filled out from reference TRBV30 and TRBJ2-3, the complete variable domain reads SQTIHQWPATLVQPVGSPLSLECTVEGTSNPNLYWYRQAAGRGLQLLFYSVGIGQISSEVPQNLSASRPQDRQFILSSKKLLLSDSGFYLCAWSGLTDRAETQYFGPGTRLTVL.

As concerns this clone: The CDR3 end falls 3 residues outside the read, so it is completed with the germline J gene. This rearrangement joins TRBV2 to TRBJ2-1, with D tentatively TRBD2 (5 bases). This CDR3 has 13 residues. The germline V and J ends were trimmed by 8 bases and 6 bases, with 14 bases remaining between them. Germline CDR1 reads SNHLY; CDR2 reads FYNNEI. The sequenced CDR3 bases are TGTGCCAGCGGCTCTAGCCCGTCCAATGAG. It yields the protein CASGSSPSNE. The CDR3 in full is CASGSSPSNEQFF.

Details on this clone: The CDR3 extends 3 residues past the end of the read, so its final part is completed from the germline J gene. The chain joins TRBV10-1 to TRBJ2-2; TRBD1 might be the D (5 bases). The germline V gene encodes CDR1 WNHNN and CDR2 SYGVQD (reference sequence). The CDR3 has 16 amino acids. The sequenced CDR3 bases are TGCGCCAGTCACGGACCCTGGAATGGTGGGGCCAACGTG. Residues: CASHGPWNGGANV. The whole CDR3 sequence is CASHGPWNGGANVLFF.

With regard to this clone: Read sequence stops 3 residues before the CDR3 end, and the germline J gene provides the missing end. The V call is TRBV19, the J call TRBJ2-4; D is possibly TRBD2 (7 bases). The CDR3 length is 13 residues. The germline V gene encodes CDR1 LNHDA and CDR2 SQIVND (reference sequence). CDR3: CASKGGGGASQYF. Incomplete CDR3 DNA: TGTGCCAGTAAAGGAGGAGGGGGGGCGAGT. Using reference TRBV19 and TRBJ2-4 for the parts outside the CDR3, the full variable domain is DGGITQSPKYLFRKEGQNVTLSCEQNLNHDAMYWYRQDPGQGLRLIYYSQIVNDFQKGDIAEGYSVSREKKESFPLTVTSAQKNPTAFYLCASKGGGGASQYFGAGTRLSVL.

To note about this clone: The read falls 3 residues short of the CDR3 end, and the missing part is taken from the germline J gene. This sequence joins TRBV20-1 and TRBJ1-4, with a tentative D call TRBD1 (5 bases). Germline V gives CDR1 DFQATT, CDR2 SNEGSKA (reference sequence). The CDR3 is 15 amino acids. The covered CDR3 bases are TGCAGTGCTAGATTTGGGGGGACGGGTAATTCACCA. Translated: CSARFGGTGNSP. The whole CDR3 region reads CSARFGGTGNSPLFF.

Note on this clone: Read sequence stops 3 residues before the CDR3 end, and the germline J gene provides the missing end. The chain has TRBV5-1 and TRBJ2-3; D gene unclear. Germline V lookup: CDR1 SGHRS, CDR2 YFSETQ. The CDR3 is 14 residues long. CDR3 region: CASSFGGTQETQYF. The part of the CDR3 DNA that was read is TGCGCCAGCAGCTTCGGCGGAACCCAAGAGACG.